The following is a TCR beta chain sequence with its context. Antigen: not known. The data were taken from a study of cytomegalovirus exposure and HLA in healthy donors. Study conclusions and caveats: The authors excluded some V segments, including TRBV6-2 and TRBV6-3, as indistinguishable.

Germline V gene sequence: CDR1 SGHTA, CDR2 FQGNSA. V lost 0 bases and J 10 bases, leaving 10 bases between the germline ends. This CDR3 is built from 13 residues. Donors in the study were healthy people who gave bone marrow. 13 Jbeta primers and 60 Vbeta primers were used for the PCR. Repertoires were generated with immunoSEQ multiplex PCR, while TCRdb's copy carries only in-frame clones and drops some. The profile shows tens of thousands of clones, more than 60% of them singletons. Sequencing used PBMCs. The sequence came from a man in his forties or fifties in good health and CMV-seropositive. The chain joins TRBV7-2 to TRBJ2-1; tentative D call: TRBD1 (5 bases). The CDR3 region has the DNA TGTGCCAGCAGCTTAGCCCCAGGGCGGGAGCAGTTCTTC. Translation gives CASSLAPGREQFF.